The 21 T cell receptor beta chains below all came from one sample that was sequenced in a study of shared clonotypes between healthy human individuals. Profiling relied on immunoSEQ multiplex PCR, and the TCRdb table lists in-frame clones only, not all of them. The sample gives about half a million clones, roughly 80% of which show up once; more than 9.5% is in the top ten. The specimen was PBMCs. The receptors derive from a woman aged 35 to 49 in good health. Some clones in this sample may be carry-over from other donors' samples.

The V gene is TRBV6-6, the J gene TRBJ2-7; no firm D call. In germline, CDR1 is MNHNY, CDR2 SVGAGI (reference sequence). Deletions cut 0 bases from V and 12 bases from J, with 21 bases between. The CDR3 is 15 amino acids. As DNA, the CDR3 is TGTGCCAGCAGTTACTCGGTGGATTCTCCCGAAGACTTGTACTTC. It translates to CASSYSVDSPEDLYF.

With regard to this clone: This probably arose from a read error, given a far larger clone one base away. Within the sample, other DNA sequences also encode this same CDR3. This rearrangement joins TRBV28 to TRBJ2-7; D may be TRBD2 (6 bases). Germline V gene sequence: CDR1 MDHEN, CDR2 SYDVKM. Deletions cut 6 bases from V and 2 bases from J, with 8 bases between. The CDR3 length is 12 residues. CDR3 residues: CASRGGPYEQYF. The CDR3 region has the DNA TGTGCCAGCAGGGGAGGACCCTACGAGCAGTACTTC.

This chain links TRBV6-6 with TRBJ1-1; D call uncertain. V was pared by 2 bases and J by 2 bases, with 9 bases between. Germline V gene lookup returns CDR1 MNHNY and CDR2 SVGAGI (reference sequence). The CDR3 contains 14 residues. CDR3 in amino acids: CASSYPGSNTEAFF. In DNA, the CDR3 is TGTGCCAGCAGTTACCCTGGCAGCAACACTGAAGCTTTCTTT.

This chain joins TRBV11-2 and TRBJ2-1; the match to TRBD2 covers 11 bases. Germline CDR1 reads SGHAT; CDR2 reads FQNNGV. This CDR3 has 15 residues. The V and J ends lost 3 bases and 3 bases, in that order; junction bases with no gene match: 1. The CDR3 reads CASSFGTSGYNEQFF. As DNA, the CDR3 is TGTGCCAGCAGCTTCGGGACTAGCGGCTACAATGAGCAGTTCTTC.

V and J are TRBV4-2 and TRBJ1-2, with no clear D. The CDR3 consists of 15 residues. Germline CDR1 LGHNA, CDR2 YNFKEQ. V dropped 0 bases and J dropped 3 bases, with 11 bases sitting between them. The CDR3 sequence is CASSQEDENHYGYTF. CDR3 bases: TGTGCCAGCAGCCAAGAAGATGAGAACCACTATGGCTACACCTTC.

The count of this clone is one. CDR3: CASSQDGLAGEGDTQYF. CDR3 coding DNA: TGCGCCAGCAGCCAAGACGGACTAGCGGGAGAAGGGGATACGCAGTATTTT. V and J are TRBV4-3 and TRBJ2-3; 13 bases fit TRBD2. The germline V gene encodes CDR1 LGHNA and CDR2 YSLEER. This CDR3 has 17 amino acids. Trimming cost V 0 bases and J 6 bases; bases outside gene matches: 6.

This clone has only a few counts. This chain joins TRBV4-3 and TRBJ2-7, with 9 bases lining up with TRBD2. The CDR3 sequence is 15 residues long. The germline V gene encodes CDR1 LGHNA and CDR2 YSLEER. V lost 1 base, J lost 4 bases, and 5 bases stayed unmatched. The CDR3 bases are TGCGCCAGCAGCCAAGTTACTAGCGGGCCTTACGAGCAGTACTTC. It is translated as CASSQVTSGPYEQYF.

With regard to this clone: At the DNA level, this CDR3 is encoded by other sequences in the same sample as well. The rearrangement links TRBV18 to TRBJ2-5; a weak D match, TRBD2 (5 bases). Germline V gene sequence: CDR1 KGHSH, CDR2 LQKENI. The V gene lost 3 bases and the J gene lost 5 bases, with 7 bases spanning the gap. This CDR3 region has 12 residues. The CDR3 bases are TGTGCCAGCTCACCTGAGCGGGAGACCCAGTACTTC. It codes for CASSPERETQYF. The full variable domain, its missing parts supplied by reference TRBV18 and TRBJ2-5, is NAGVMQNPRHLVRRRGQEARLRCSPMKGHSHVYWYRQLPEEGLKFMVYLQKENIIDESGMPKERFSAEFPKEGPSILRIQQVVRGDSAAYFCASSPERETQYFGPGTRLLVL.

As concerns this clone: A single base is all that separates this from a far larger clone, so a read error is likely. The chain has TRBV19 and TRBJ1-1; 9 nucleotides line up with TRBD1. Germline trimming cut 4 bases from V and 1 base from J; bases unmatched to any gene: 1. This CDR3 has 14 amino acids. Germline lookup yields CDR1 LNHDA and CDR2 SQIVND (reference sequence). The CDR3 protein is CASSTGQGNTEAFF. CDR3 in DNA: TGTGCCAGTAGTACGGGACAGGGGAACACTGAAGCTTTCTTT.

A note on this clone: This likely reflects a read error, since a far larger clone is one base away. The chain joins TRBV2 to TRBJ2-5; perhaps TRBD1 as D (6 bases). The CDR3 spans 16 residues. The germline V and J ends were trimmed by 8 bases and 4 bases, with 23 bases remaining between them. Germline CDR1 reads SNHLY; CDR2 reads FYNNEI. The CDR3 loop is CASSTNTGMNGETQYF. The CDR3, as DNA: TGTGCCAGCTCTACCAATACAGGGATGAACGGAGAGACCCAGTACTTC.

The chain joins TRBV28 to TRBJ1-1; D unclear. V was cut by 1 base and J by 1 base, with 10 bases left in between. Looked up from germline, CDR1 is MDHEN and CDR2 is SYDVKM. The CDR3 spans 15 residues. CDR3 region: CASSLYGIKNTEAFF. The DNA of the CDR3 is TGTGCCAGCAGTTTATATGGCATCAAGAACACTGAAGCTTTCTTT.

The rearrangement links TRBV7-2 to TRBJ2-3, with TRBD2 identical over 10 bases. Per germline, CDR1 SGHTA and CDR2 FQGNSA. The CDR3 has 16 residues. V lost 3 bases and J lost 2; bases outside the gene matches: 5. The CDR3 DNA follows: TGTGCCAGCAGCTTTGCTAGCGGGAGTACCACAGATACGCAGTATTTT. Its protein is CASSFASGSTTDTQYF.

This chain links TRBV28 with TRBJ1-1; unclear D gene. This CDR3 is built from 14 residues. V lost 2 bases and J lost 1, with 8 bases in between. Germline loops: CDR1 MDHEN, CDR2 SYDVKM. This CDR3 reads CASSLESENTEAFF. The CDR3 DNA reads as TGTGCCAGCAGTTTAGAGTCTGAGAACACTGAAGCTTTCTTT.

The CDR3 is CASSLSGFMNTEAFF. The CDR3 region has the DNA TGTGCCAGCAGTTTATCGGGATTCATGAACACTGAAGCTTTCTTT. This rearrangement joins TRBV27 to TRBJ1-1; D is unclear. CDR3 length: 15 residues. The V gene lost 0 bases and the J gene lost 0 bases, with 8 bases spanning the gap. Germline V gene data show CDR1 as MNHEY and CDR2 as SMNVEV (reference sequence).

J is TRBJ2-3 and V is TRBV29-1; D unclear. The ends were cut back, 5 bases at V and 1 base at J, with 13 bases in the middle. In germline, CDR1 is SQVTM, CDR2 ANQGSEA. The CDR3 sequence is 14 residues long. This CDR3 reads CSVPNPDGTDTQYF. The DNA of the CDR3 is TGCAGCGTTCCCAACCCCGACGGCACAGATACGCAGTATTTT.

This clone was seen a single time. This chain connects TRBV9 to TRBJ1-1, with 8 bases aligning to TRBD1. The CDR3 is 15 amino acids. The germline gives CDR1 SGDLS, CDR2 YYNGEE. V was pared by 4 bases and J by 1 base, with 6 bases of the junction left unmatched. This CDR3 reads CASSPHRGRNTEAFF. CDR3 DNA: TGTGCCAGCAGCCCCCACAGGGGGAGGAACACTGAAGCTTTCTTT.

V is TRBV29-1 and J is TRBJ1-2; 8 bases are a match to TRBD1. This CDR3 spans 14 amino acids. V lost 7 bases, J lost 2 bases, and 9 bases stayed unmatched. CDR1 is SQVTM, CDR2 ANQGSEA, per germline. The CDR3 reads CSGETGVGNYGYTF. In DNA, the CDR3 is TGCAGCGGAGAGACAGGGGTTGGCAACTATGGCTACACCTTC.

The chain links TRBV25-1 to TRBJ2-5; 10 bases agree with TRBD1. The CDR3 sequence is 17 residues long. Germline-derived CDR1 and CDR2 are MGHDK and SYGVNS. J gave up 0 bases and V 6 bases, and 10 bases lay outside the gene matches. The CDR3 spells CASSPWGDRGHQETQYF. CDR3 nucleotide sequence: TGTGCCAGCAGCCCGTGGGGGGACAGGGGCCACCAAGAGACCCAGTACTTC.

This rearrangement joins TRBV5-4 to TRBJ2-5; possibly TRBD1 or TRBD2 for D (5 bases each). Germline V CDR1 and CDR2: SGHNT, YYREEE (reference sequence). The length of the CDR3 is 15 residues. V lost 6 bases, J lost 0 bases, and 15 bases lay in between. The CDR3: CASKGPGLDQETQYF. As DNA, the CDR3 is TGTGCCAGCAAGGGGCCCGGACTCGACCAAGAGACCCAGTACTTC.

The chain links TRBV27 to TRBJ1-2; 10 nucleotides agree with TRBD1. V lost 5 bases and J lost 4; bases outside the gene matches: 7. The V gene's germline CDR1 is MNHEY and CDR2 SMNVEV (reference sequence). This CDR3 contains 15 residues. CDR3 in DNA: TGTGCCAGCAGTCCGGGGACAGGGGTTATCTATGGCTACACCTTC. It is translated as CASSPGTGVIYGYTF.

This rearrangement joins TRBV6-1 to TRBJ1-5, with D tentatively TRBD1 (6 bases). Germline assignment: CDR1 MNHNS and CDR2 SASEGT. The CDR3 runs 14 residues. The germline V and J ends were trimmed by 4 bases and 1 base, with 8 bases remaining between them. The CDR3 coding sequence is TGTGCCAGCAGTGGACAGGCCAGCAATCAGCCCCAGCATTTT. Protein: CASSGQASNQPQHF.